This T cell receptor (beta chain) was observed in a study of blood T cell repertoires in COVID-19. Study information: Samples came from the United States, Italy and Spain, spanning acute and convalescent COVID-19. The analysed material was cDNA or gDNA that came from T cells, B-cell-depleted T cells, or PBMCs.

Authors' processing steps: Reference gene primers were amplified, and this amplification served to estimate nucleated cell counts. TCRdb keeps only in-frame clones here, not all; method: immunoSEQ multiplex PCR. V, J and clone size derive from that table, while D and trimming were established from the DNA sequence. The sample carries around 100,000 clones, 84% recorded once. This clone was recorded a few times. V was shortened by 6 bases and J by 9 bases, with 12 bases between the two germline ends. Germline V gene lookup returns CDR1 MGHDK and CDR2 SYGVNS. CDR3 length equals 13 residues. Sequenced input: peripheral blood. The rearrangement joins TRBV25-1 to TRBJ1-6; D call uncertain. The sequence derives from a human donor in a cohort sampled during active COVID-19. The CDR3 nucleotides are TGTGCCAGCAGCGTTTTGGAGGGTTCACCCCTCCACTTT. Translated: CASSVLEGSPLHF.